These 24 T cell receptor beta chains came from one sample sequenced in a study of T cell responses to AZD1222 COVID-19 vaccine. The table came from immunoSEQ multiplex PCR; TCRdb's copy has only in-frame clones and leaves some out. In the table there are about 150,000 clones, about 89% of which are singletons. The sequenced sample was peripheral blood, obtained 28 days after the second AZD1222 dose. Receptor source: an adult who received the AZD1222 COVID-19 vaccine.

The chain combines TRBV19 with TRBJ2-7; D is unclear. The V and J ends lost 5 bases and 2 bases respectively, with 19 bases between them. Per germline, CDR1 LNHDA and CDR2 SQIVND (reference sequence). CDR3 length: 16 residues. The CDR3 region has the DNA TGTGCCAGTAGTGTGAAAGTAATGAACAGTGCCTACGAGCAGTACTTC. Residues: CASSVKVMNSAYEQYF.

The V and J genes are TRBV3-1 (or the pseudogene TRBV3-2) and TRBJ2-5; the D gene is possibly TRBD2 (6 bases). Trimming took 4 bases from V and 5 from J, leaving 14 bases between them. Germline V gene lookup returns CDR1 LGHDT and CDR2 YNNKEL (reference sequence). The CDR3 has 14 amino acids. The CDR3 loop reads CASSPHGSGETQYF. CDR3 in DNA: TGTGCCAGCAGCCCGCACGGGAGCGGCGAGACCCAGTACTTC.

The V gene is TRBV27, the J gene TRBJ2-7; possible D gene TRBD1, 6 bases. Trimming shortened V by 3 bases and J by 3 bases, and 12 bases separated the two germline ends. The CDR3 loop spans 14 amino acids. The germline CDR1 and CDR2 sequences are MNHEY and SMNVEV (reference sequence). The CDR3 sequence is CASSFTGWGYEQYF. In DNA, the CDR3 is TGTGCCAGCAGTTTTACAGGGTGGGGCTACGAGCAGTACTTC.

The CDR3 spells CASRDRATNQPQHF. DNA for the CDR3: TGTGCCAGCAGGGACAGGGCCACCAATCAGCCCCAGCATTTT. The chain employs TRBV6-5 and TRBJ1-5, with 8 bases fitting TRBD1. The germline V gene has CDR1 MNHEY and CDR2 SVGAGI. This CDR3 has 14 amino acids. Trimming took 6 bases from V and 3 from J; bases not matched to a gene: 4.

J is TRBJ1-6 and V is TRBV27; a possible D gene is TRBD1 (5 bases). Per germline, CDR1 MNHEY and CDR2 SMNVEV (reference sequence). The CDR3 has 16 amino acids. V lost 4 bases and J lost 4, with 14 bases in between. CDR3 bases: TGTGCCAGCAGTTCCCGGGACGGTGTTTATAATTCACCCCTCCACTTT. It translates to CASSSRDGVYNSPLHF.

CDR3 amino acids: CASSVGSRLAGGSPEQFF. CDR3 nucleotides: TGTGCCAGCAGCGTAGGGTCGAGACTAGCGGGAGGGTCCCCTGAGCAGTTCTTC. This chain uses TRBV9 with TRBJ2-1, with 14 bases identical to TRBD2. CDR1 and CDR2 (germline): SGDLS, YYNGEE. This CDR3 spans 18 amino acids. The V segment lost 0 bases and the J segment 9 bases; nucleotides outside the gene matches: 11.

This clone was found once. The chain uses TRBV3-1 (or the pseudogene TRBV3-2) and TRBJ1-1, with D perhaps matching TRBD1 (5 bases). This CDR3 has 18 amino acids. The germline V gene has CDR1 LGHDT and CDR2 YNNKEL (reference sequence). V was pared by 0 bases and J by 4 bases, with 21 bases between. This CDR3 reads CASSQEEIGALAATEAFF. In nucleotides, the CDR3 is TGTGCCAGCAGCCAAGAAGAAATAGGGGCCTTGGCGGCCACTGAAGCTTTCTTT.

There are a few counts of this clone. The chain recombines TRBV12-3 or TRBV12-4 with TRBJ2-1; D is possibly TRBD1 (6 bases). This CDR3 has 13 amino acids. V was shortened by 7 bases and J by 5 bases, with 12 bases between the two germline ends. The CDR3 sequence: CASNFGTHNEQFF. CDR3 in DNA: TGTGCCAGCAACTTTGGGACACACAATGAGCAGTTCTTC.

V gene TRBV7-2 combines with J gene TRBJ2-4; D not resolved. Looked up from germline, CDR1 is SGHTA and CDR2 is FQGNSA. The V end was cut by 0 bases, the J end by 4 bases, with 7 bases between. The CDR3 contains 14 residues. The CDR3 here is CASSLAMEKNIQYF. CDR3 coding DNA: TGTGCCAGCAGCTTAGCGATGGAGAAAAACATTCAGTACTTC.

The chain has TRBV18 and TRBJ1-1, with D hard to call. Trimming stripped 3 bases from V and 10 bases from J, with 9 bases between. The CDR3 has 11 residues. Per the germline V gene, CDR1 is KGHSH and CDR2 is LQKENI. This CDR3 is CASSPDRGAFF. CDR3 bases: TGTGCCAGCTCACCGGACCGGGGAGCTTTCTTT.

The chain recombines TRBV30 with TRBJ2-7; the D gene is possibly TRBD1 (6 bases). This CDR3 is 12 amino acids long. Germline CDR1 is GTSNPN and CDR2 is SVGIG (reference sequence). Trimming cost V 3 bases and J 7 bases, with 13 bases left between them. This chain's CDR3 is CAWRVYRDEQYF. The CDR3, as DNA: TGTGCCTGGAGGGTATACAGGGATGAGCAGTACTTC.

The chain combines TRBV5-1 with TRBJ2-7, with a weak D call TRBD1 (6 bases). Germline loops: CDR1 SGHRS, CDR2 YFSETQ. This CDR3 is 14 amino acids long. V was cut by 4 bases and J by 6 bases, with 17 bases left in between. The CDR3 loop is CASSTSTGNTEQYF. In nucleotides, the CDR3 is TGCGCCAGCAGCACCTCGACAGGCAATACCGAGCAGTACTTC.

The chain uses TRBV24-1 and TRBJ2-2, with D perhaps TRBD2 (5 bases). Between the trimmed V and J ends, which lost 6 bases and 6 bases, there was a span of 19 bases. Germline V lookup: CDR1 KGHDR, CDR2 SFDVKD. The CDR3 loop spans 16 amino acids. The CDR3 loop is CATSSSNPSYPGELFF. CDR3 DNA sequence: TGTGCCACCAGTTCAAGTAACCCTAGCTACCCCGGGGAGCTGTTTTTT.

The chain joins TRBV3-1 (or the pseudogene TRBV3-2) to TRBJ1-4, with D possibly matching TRBD1 (6 bases). V was cut by 5 bases and J by 7 bases, with 14 bases left in between. The CDR3 covers 14 residues. The V gene's germline CDR1 is LGHDT and CDR2 YNNKEL (reference sequence). Here the CDR3 DNA reads TGTGCCAGCAGCTCGCGGGGGGCGAGTGAAAAACTGTTTTTT. Its translation is CASSSRGASEKLFF.

The chain employs TRBV6-5 and TRBJ2-5; no reliable D call. The CDR3 is 12 residues long. Trimming shortened V by 10 bases and J by 4 bases, and 13 bases separated the two germline ends. From germline, CDR1 is MNHEY and CDR2 SVGAGI. The CDR3 DNA is TGTGCCATATCCCCGAACCGAGAGACCCAGTACTTC. Translation gives CAISPNRETQYF.

The gene calls are TRBV4-1 and TRBJ2-7; weak D call: TRBD1 (5 bases). V was cut by 1 base and J by 3 bases, with 13 bases left in between. This CDR3 is 15 amino acids long. Germline CDR1 reads MGHRA; CDR2 reads YSYEKL. This CDR3 reads CASSQVQDGFYEQYF. CDR3 nucleotides: TGCGCCAGCAGCCAAGTACAGGACGGGTTCTACGAGCAGTACTTC.

This chain links TRBV7-3 with TRBJ2-3; D gene uncertain. With 5 bases removed from V and 1 base from J, the gap between germline ends came to 10 bases. Germline CDR1 reads SGHTA; CDR2 reads FQGTGA. CDR3 length equals 14 residues. CDR3 DNA sequence: TGTGCCAGCAGCCCCCCCCAACGCACAGATACGCAGTATTTT. This gives the protein CASSPPQRTDTQYF.

In its sample, this clone was seen once. The rearrangement uses TRBV7-2 and TRBJ2-3, with TRBD2 identical over 11 bases. The V gene's germline CDR1 is SGHTA and CDR2 FQGNSA. The CDR3 is 14 residues long. V shed 4 bases, J shed 5 bases, and the junction held 2 bases outside the gene matches. The DNA for the CDR3 is TGTGCCAGCAGCTCCGGACTAGCGGGAGATACGCAGTATTTT. As protein: CASSSGLAGDTQYF.

This clone was observed once. Written as DNA, the CDR3 is TGTGCCTGGAGTAAGGGTCAGTCTGGAAACACCATATATTTT. Protein sequence: CAWSKGQSGNTIYF. The rearrangement links TRBV30 to TRBJ1-3; unclear D gene. The CDR3 has 14 residues. V gave up 2 bases and J gave up 1 base, with 9 bases separating them. The V gene's germline CDR1 is GTSNPN and CDR2 SVGIG (reference sequence). Based on the CDR3 plus reference TRBV30 and TRBJ1-3, the full variable domain is SQTIHQWPATLVQPVGSPLSLECTVEGTSNPNLYWYRQAAGRGLQLLFYSVGIGQISSEVPQNLSASRPQDRQFILSSKKLLLSDSGFYLCAWSKGQSGNTIYFGEGSWLTVV.

The chain uses TRBV3-1 (or the pseudogene TRBV3-2) and TRBJ2-1; possible D gene TRBD2, 6 bases. This CDR3 region has 16 residues. V lost 2 bases and J lost 4, with 15 bases in between. The germline V gene encodes CDR1 LGHDT and CDR2 YNNKEL (reference sequence). In nucleotides, the CDR3 is TGTGCCAGCAGCCAAAAGGGCGGGATTACATACAATGAGCAGTTCTTC. This encodes CASSQKGGITYNEQFF.

Note on this clone: This sample also contains other DNA sequences that code for the same CDR3. V is TRBV7-8 and J is TRBJ2-7, with 8 bases aligning to TRBD1. Germline CDR1 SGHVS, CDR2 FQNEAQ. This CDR3 has 15 amino acids. Trimming cost V 4 bases and J 4 bases; bases outside gene matches: 9. CDR3: CASSYRDRGTYEQYF. The CDR3 DNA reads as TGTGCCAGCAGCTACCGAGACAGGGGCACTTACGAGCAGTACTTC.

The rearrangement links TRBV28 to TRBJ2-1, with TRBD2 matching 10 bases. The CDR3 loop spans 15 amino acids. Germline-derived CDR1 and CDR2 are MDHEN and SYDVKM. With 3 bases clipped from V and 10 bases from J, the junction kept 9 bases outside the gene matches. The CDR3 sequence is CASSLWGASGSEQFF. DNA of the CDR3: TGTGCCAGCAGTTTGTGGGGGGCTAGCGGGAGCGAGCAGTTCTTC.

V usage is TRBV18 and J usage is TRBJ2-2; 8 bases are shared with TRBD2. Germline trimming cut 4 bases from V and 4 bases from J; bases unmatched to any gene: 2. From germline, CDR1 is KGHSH and CDR2 LQKENI. CDR3 length: 14 residues. The CDR3 nucleotides read TGTGCCAGCTCACTCCGGGAGGGCACCGGGGAGCTGTTTTTT. As protein: CASSLREGTGELFF. Together with reference TRBV18 and TRBJ2-2, the CDR3 gives the full variable domain: NAGVMQNPRHLVRRRGQEARLRCSPMKGHSHVYWYRQLPEEGLKFMVYLQKENIIDESGMPKERFSAEFPKEGPSILRIQQVVRGDSAAYFCASSLREGTGELFFGEGSRLTVL.

This chain connects TRBV6-5 to TRBJ2-7; D not resolved. The CDR3 length is 13 residues. Germline V gene data show CDR1 as MNHEY and CDR2 as SVGAGI. V was cut by 0 bases and J by 2 bases, with 5 bases left in between. DNA of the CDR3: TGTGCCAGCAGTTACTCTTGGGCCTACGAGCAGTACTTC. The encoded protein is CASSYSWAYEQYF.